This record covers a single T cell receptor beta chain. V lost 3 bases, J lost 5 bases, and 4 bases stayed unmatched. The germline V gene has CDR1 SEHNR and CDR2 FQNEAQ (reference sequence). This CDR3 is 15 amino acids long. The data were obtained in a study of response to subunit inactivated influenza vaccine. In TCRdb, the RT-PCR reads were re-called with MiXCR into one record per CDR3 protein. The sample has about 170,000 distinct CDR3 sequences; approximately 12% are singletons. The same sample was also studied in work on T cells expressing NK-cell markers. From that second work: It was by 5'RACE template switching with UMIs that TCR beta cDNA was made. Underlying the TCR beta repertoires were sorted CD3+CD56+NKG2C+, CD3+CD56+NKG2C- and CD3+CD56-NKG2C+ T cells. Dominance of the CD3+CD56-NKG2C+ fraction by these clonotypes also held in several donors. The study left the HCMV specificity of expanded NKG2C+ T cell clones unresolved.

The receptor was derived from a man aged 45-60 years who received an inactivated influenza vaccine. This chain uses TRBV7-9 with TRBJ1-4, with TRBD1 matching 9 bases. The sequenced sample was CD8+ T cells sorted from PBMCs, obtained about 11 days after vaccination. CDR3 sequence (DNA): TGTGCCAGCAGCTTGGGGGACAGGGCAAATGAAAAACTGTTTTTT. Its protein is CASSLGDRANEKLFF. The full variable domain, in which reference TRBV7-9 and TRBJ1-4 provide the parts outside the CDR3, is DTGVSQNPRHKITKRGQNVTFRCDPISEHNRLYWYRQTLGQGPEFLTYFQNEAQLEKSRLLSDRFSAERPKGSFSTLEIQRTEQGDSAMYLCASSLGDRANEKLFFGSGTQLSVL.